This T cell receptor beta chain was sequenced in a study of cytomegalovirus exposure and HLA in healthy donors. The assay was immunoSEQ multiplex PCR, and TCRdb's table has in-frame clones only and misses some. The sample yields about 150,000 clones, around 84% seen once. From germline, CDR1 is DFQATT and CDR2 SNEGSKA (reference sequence). CDR3 size: 10 residues. Trimming stripped 5 bases from V and 7 bases from J, with 8 bases between. The genes are TRBV20-1 and TRBJ1-2; TRBD1 might be the D (6 bases). The TCR sequence derives from a human donor in good health. The sequenced sample consisted of PBMCs. CDR3 DNA sequence: TGCAGTGCTCCAGGGGTTGGCTACACCTTC. It codes for CSAPGVGYTF.